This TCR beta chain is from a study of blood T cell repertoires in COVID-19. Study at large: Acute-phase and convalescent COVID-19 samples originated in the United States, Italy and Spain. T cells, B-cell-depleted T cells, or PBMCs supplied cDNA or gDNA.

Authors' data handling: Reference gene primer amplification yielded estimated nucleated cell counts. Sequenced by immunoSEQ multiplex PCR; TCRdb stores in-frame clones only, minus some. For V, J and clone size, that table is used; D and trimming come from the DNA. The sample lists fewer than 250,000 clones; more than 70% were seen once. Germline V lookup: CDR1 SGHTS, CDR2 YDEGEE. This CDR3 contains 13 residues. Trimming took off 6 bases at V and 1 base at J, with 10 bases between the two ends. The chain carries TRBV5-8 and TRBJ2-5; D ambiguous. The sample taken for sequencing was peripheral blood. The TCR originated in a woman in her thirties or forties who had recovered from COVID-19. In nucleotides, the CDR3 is TGTGCCAGCAATATAGAACGCCAAGAGACCCAGTACTTC. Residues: CASNIERQETQYF.